One T cell receptor (beta chain) is described in this entry. In the original analysis: Amplifying reference gene primers gave estimates of nucleated cell counts. Profiled with immunoSEQ multiplex PCR; TCRdb holds only in-frame clones, not every one. V and J calls and clone size are given by that table; D and trimming were obtained from the DNA. The repertoire has a few hundred thousand clones, roughly 80% of them found once; the top ten carry less than 4%. This sample stems from a study of blood T cell repertoires in COVID-19. Study information: COVID-19 samples, acute and convalescent, were from the United States, Italy and Spain. T cells, B-cell-depleted T cells, or PBMCs provided the cDNA or gDNA that served as material.

The CDR3 consists of 16 residues. CDR1 is SGHRS, CDR2 YFSETQ, per germline. Trimming took 4 bases from V and 7 from J; bases not matched to a gene: 17. The chain joins TRBV5-1 to TRBJ2-7, with 7 bases matching TRBD2. This clonotype was obtained from a woman aged 18-29 years with acute or convalescent COVID-19. Sequencing was done on a sample of peripheral blood. The CDR3 bases are TGCGCCAGCAGCGACCCAGGGTTGGCGGGAGCAGGGGAGCAGTACTTC. Its translation is CASSDPGLAGAGEQYF.